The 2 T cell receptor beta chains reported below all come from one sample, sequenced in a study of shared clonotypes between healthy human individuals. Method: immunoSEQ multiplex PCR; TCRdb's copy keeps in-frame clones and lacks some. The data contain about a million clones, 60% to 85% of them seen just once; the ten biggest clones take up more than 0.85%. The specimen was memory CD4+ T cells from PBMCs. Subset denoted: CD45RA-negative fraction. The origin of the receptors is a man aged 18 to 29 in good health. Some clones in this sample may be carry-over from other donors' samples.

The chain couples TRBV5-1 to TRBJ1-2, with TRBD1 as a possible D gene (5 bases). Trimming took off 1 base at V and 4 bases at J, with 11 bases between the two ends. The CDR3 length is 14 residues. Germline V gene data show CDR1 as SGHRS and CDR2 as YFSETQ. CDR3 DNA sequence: TGCGCCAGCAGCTTGACCAGGGACGTCTATGGCTACACCTTC. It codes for CASSLTRDVYGYTF.

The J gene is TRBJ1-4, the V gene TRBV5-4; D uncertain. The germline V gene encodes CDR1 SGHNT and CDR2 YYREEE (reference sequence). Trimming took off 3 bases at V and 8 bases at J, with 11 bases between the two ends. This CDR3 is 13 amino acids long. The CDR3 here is CASSWAREEKLFF. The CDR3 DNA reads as TGTGCCAGCAGCTGGGCCCGGGAGGAAAAACTGTTTTTT.